This entry is about one T cell receptor beta chain. This CDR3 is 16 amino acids long. Trimming took 0 bases from V and 5 from J, leaving 14 bases between them. Germline V lookup: CDR1 SGHNT, CDR2 YYREEE (reference sequence). This record comes from a study of blood T cell repertoires in COVID-19. As for the study in general: Samples taken during acute and convalescent COVID-19 were collected in the United States, Italy and Spain. Nucleic acid was either cDNA or gDNA, and it came from T cells, B-cell-depleted T cells, or PBMCs.

As processed by the authors: Estimates of nucleated cell counts were drawn from the amplification of reference gene primers. Data came from immunoSEQ multiplex PCR; TCRdb stores just in-frame clones and leaves some out. That table is the source of V, J and clone size, and D and trimming were worked out from the DNA. The sample comprises about 200,000 clones, about 85% of which are singletons, and roughly 4.5% rests with the top ten. Sequenced material: peripheral blood. The clonotype was recovered from an elderly woman with acute or convalescent COVID-19. The chain has TRBV5-4 and TRBJ2-2, with D perhaps TRBD1 (6 bases). The CDR3 protein is CASSLASGQGTGELFF. In DNA form, the CDR3 reads TGTGCCAGCAGCTTGGCGTCGGGTCAGGGGACCGGGGAGCTGTTTTTT.